This T cell receptor beta chain is drawn from a study of T-cell memory formation after mild COVID-19. General study findings and limits: CD4+ contracting clones lay mainly in CM and EM, CD8+ ones in EMRA. Pre-infection memory held some responding clones, suggesting pre-existing cross-reactive T cells responded.

V lost 0 bases, J lost 1 base, and 6 bases lay in between. Germline V gene data show CDR1 as LGHNA and CDR2 as YSLEER. The CDR3 has 14 amino acids. TCR alpha and TCR beta cDNA libraries carrying sample barcodes and UMIs were produced by 5'RACE using constant-segment primers. TCRdb independently ran MiXCR on the 5' RACE reads; one entry per CDR3 protein. The sample has approximately 170,000 distinct CDR3 sequences, over 10% seen once. This clonotype was seen a handful of times. The target antigen is unknown. Sequencing used PBMCs or a T cell subset sorted from them (not recorded which). The chain has TRBV4-3 and TRBJ1-1; D gene unclear. This sequence originates from a man aged 18 to 29 who had mild COVID-19 (a few samples of this study predate the infection). Cell type and time point are not known. CDR3 sequence (DNA): TGCGCCAGCAGCCAAGAACTTACGAACACTGAAGCTTTCTTT. Amino acids: CASSQELTNTEAFF.